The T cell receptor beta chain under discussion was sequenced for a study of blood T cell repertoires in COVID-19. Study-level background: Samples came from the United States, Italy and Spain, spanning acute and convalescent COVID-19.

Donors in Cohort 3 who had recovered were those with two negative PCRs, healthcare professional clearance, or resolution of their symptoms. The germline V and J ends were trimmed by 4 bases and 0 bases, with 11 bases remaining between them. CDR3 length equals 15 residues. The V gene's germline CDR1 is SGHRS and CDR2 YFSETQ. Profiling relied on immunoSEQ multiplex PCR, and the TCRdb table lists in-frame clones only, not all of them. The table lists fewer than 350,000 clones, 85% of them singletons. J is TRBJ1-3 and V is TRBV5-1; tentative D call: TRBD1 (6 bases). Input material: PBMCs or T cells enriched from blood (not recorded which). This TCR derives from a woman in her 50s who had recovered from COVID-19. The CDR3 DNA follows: TGCGCCAGCAGCCCTGGACAGTTCTCTGGAAACACCATATATTTT. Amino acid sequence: CASSPGQFSGNTIYF.